These T cell receptor beta chains were read from a single sample in a study of cytomegalovirus exposure and HLA in healthy donors. TCRdb's table, derived via immunoSEQ multiplex PCR, lists solely in-frame clones and lacks some. The ten top clones account for approximately 0.81%, within a sample of around 80,000 clones. The sample comprised PBMCs. The receptors come from a boy aged 5-17 years in good health and CMV-seronegative. Each CDR3 is given with its conserved first and last residue. The D gene is left open where the match is weak.

TRBV7-2	-	TRBJ2-5	CASSARETQYF	TGTGCCAGCAGCGCGAGAGAGACCCAGTACTTC
TRBV6-1	TRBD1	TRBJ1-2	CASSASGGLPYGYTF	TGTGCCAGCAGTGCCTCAGGGGGCCTCCCCTATGGCTACACCTTC
TRBV6-5	-	TRBJ2-3	CASSYKGGTDTQYF	TGTGCCAGCAGTTACAAGGGGGGCACAGATACGCAGTATTTT
TRBV27	TRBD2	TRBJ2-2	CASSLYSWDYGRELFF	TGTGCCAGCAGTTTGTATAGTTGGGACTATGGACGGGAGCTGTTTTTT
TRBV12-5	-	TRBJ2-5	CASGLVIDRRQETQYF	TGTGCTAGTGGTTTGGTAATTGACAGAAGACAAGAGACCCAGTACTTC
TRBV4-3	-	TRBJ2-3	CASSQDIAPSVSTDTQYF	TGCGCCAGCAGCCAAGATATTGCACCTAGCGTGTCCACAGATACGCAGTATTTT
TRBV14	-	TRBJ1-2	CASSPGRVGYTF	TGTGCCAGCAGCCCCGGGCGGGTAGGCTACACCTTC
TRBV4-2	-	TRBJ1-5	CASSRSSNQPQHF	TGTGCCAGCAGCCGTAGTAGCAATCAGCCCCAGCATTTT
TRBV6-1	TRBD1	TRBJ1-5	CASSLTGTDKGPQHF	TGTGCCAGCAGCTTGACAGGGACAGACAAGGGGCCCCAGCATTTT
TRBV18	TRBD1	TRBJ1-4	CASSRQGPRDEKLFF	TGTGCCAGCTCGCGACAGGGCCCACGAGATGAAAAACTGTTTTTT
TRBV28	-	TRBJ2-5	CASRDSWSAQYF	TGTGCCAGCCGAGACTCCTGGTCGGCCCAGTACTTC
TRBV7-9	-	TRBJ2-1	CASSLVQRVHEQFF	TGTGCCAGCAGCTTAGTACAGCGGGTCCATGAGCAGTTCTTC
TRBV19	-	TRBJ2-3	CASSRGTTDTQYF	TGTGCCAGTAGTAGGGGGACTACAGATACGCAGTATTTT
TRBV4-3	-	TRBJ2-1	CASSQDWAGLYNEQFF	TGCGCCAGCAGCCAAGATTGGGCGGGCCTCTACAATGAGCAGTTCTTC
TRBV7-9	TRBD1	TRBJ1-2	CASSLEGAPSYGYTF	TGTGCCAGCAGCTTAGAGGGGGCACCGTCGTATGGCTACACCTTC
TRBV19	-	TRBJ1-4	CASRNVQGYEKLFF	TGTGCCAGTCGAAACGTACAGGGATATGAAAAACTGTTTTTT
TRBV5-8	-	TRBJ1-3	CASSSNSGGNTIYF	TGTGCCAGCAGCTCTAACAGTGGAGGAAACACCATATATTTT
TRBV10-3	-	TRBJ1-1	CAISERGSASEAFF	TGTGCCATCAGTGAACGGGGGAGTGCATCTGAAGCTTTCTTT
TRBV7-9	TRBD2	TRBJ2-1	CASSHRGAGDRNEQFF	TGTGCCAGCAGCCACCGTGGAGCGGGAGATAGAAATGAGCAGTTCTTC
TRBV18	-	TRBJ1-1	CASSPTGMNTEAFF	TGTGCCAGCTCACCTACAGGGATGAACACTGAAGCTTTCTTT
TRBV6-1	TRBD1	TRBJ2-3	CASSGTGGADTQYF	TGTGCCAGCAGTGGGACAGGGGGAGCAGATACGCAGTATTTT
TRBV27	-	TRBJ1-1	CASSLAGDPPRAFF	TGTGCCAGCAGTTTAGCAGGGGATCCCCCGAGGGCTTTCTTT
TRBV19	-	TRBJ2-7	CASSTSGRVSSYEQYF	TGTGCCAGTAGTACCTCGGGCAGGGTGAGCTCCTACGAGCAGTACTTC
TRBV6-1	-	TRBJ1-1	CASSAIDSSSIRSEAFF	TGTGCCAGCAGTGCAATAGACAGCTCCTCAATTCGGAGCGAAGCTTTCTTT
TRBV30	-	TRBJ1-4	CAWRRYRPTNEKLFF	TGTGCCTGGAGAAGATACAGACCAACTAATGAAAAACTGTTTTTT
TRBV5-1	TRBD1	TRBJ1-1	CASSSAGGTEAFF	TGCGCCAGCAGCTCCGCAGGGGGAACTGAAGCTTTCTTT
TRBV7-2	TRBD1	TRBJ2-1	CASSLGTGVVGEQFF	TGTGCCAGCAGCTTAGGGACAGGGGTGGTCGGTGAGCAGTTCTTC
TRBV2	TRBD1	TRBJ1-1	CASRRGTEAFF	TGTGCCAGTCGCAGGGGGACTGAAGCTTTCTTT